Given below is one T cell receptor (beta chain) in context. This record comes from a study of blood T cell repertoires in COVID-19. Whole-study context: Italy, Spain and the United States were the sources of the convalescent and acute COVID-19 samples. The cDNA or gDNA used as material had been derived from T cells, B-cell-depleted T cells, or PBMCs.

From germline, CDR1 is SGHTA and CDR2 FQGNSA. The V gene end was trimmed by 5 bases and the J gene end by 4 bases; junction bases not matched to a gene: 9. There are 15 residues in the CDR3. In the authors' methods: Estimation of nucleated cell counts was performed using reference gene primer amplification. Produced via immunoSEQ multiplex PCR; TCRdb's table is partial and in-frame only. From that table come the V and J calls and clone size; the DNA was used to work out D and trimming. The sample contains hundreds of thousands of clones, around 92% of which appear only once. The origin of this receptor is a man aged 35 to 55 with acute or convalescent COVID-19. The rearrangement links TRBV7-2 to TRBJ1-2; 8 bases agree with TRBD1. Sequencing was performed on peripheral blood. Here the CDR3 DNA reads TGTGCCAGCAGCCCGCAGGGGGCTCAAGGCTATGGCTACACCTTC. It translates to CASSPQGAQGYGYTF.